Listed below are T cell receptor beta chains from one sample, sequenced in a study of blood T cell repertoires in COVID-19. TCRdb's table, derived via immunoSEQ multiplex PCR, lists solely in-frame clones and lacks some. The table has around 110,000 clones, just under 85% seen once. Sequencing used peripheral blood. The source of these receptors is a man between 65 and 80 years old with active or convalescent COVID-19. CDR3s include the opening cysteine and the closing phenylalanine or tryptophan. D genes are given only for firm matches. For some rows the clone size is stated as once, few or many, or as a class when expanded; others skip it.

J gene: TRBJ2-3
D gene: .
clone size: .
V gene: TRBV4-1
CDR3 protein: CASSPGTSTDTQYF
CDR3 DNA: TGCGCCAGCAGCCCCGGGACTAGCACAGATACGCAGTATTTT

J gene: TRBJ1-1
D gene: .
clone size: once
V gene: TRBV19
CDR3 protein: CASSIETGSEAFF
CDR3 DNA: TGTGCCAGTAGTATCGAGACAGGATCAGAAGCTTTCTTT

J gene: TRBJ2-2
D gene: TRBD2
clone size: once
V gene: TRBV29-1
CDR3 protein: CSVELAGGRTGELFF
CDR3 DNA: TGCAGCGTTGAACTAGCGGGGGGGCGCACCGGGGAGCTGTTTTTT

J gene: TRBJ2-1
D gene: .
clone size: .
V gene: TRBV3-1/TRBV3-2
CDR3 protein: CASSQDRGFDNEQFF
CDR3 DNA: TGTGCCAGCAGCCAAGATCGAGGGTTCGACAATGAGCAGTTCTTC

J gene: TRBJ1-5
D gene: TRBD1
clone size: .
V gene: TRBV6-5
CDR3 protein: CASSYGQGGNQPQHF
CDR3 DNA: TGTGCCAGCAGTTACGGACAGGGGGGAAATCAGCCCCAGCATTTT

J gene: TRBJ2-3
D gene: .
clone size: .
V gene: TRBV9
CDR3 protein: CASSVGEDTQYF
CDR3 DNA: TGTGCCAGCAGCGTAGGCGAGGATACGCAGTATTTT

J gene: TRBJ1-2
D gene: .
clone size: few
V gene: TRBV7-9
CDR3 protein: CASSLGRETGYTF
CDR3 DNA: TGTGCCAGCAGCTTAGGTCGGGAGACGGGCTACACCTTC

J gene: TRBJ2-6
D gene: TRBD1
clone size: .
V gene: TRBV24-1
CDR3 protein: CATSDTKQGLSGANVLTF
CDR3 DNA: TGTGCCACCAGTGACACGAAACAGGGGCTCTCTGGGGCCAACGTCCTGACTTTC

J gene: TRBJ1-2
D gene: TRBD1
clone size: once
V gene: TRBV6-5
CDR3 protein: CASRPSVAGGGYTF
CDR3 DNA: TGTGCCAGCAGACCCTCCGTGGCAGGGGGTGGCTACACCTTC

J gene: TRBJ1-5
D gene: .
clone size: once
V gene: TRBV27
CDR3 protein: CASSLFGQGSDQPQHF
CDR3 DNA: TGTGCCAGCAGTTTATTCGGCCAGGGATCCGATCAGCCCCAGCATTTT

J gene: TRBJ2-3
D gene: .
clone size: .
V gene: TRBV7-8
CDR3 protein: CASSPQGSTDTQYF
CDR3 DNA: TGTGCCAGCAGCCCCCAGGGGAGCACAGATACGCAGTATTTT

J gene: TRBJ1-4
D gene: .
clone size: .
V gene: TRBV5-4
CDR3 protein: CASSFSGSGEKLFF
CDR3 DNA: TGTGCCAGCAGCTTTTCTGGGTCGGGTGAAAAACTGTTTTTT

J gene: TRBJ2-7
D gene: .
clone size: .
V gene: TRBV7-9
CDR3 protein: CASSRLVYEQYF
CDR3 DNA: TGTGCCAGCAGCCGACTAGTTTACGAGCAGTACTTC

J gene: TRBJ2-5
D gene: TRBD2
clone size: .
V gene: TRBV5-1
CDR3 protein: CASSPPSGGPESETQYF
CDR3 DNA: TGCGCCAGCAGCCCCCCTAGCGGGGGCCCCGAGTCGGAGACCCAGTACTTC

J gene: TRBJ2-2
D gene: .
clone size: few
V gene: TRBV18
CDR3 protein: CASSPREATNTGELFF
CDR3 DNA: TGTGCCAGCTCACCACGCGAGGCCACGAACACCGGGGAGCTGTTTTTT

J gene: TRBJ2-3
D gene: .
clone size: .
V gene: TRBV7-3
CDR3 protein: CASSLITGGSTDTQYF
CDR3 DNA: TGTGCCAGCAGCTTAATAACGGGGGGCAGCACAGATACGCAGTATTTT

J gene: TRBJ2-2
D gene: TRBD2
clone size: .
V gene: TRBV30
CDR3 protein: CAWRGGYTGELFF
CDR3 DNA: TGTGCCTGGAGGGGGGGGTACACGGGGGAGCTGTTTTTT

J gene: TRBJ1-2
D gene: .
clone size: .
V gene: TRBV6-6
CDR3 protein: CASSYGGGDGYTF
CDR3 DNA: TGTGCCAGCAGCTACGGTGGAGGCGATGGCTACACCTTC

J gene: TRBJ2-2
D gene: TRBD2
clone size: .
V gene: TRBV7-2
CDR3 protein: CASSTTSVGELFF
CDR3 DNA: TGTGCCAGCAGCACGACTAGCGTCGGGGAGCTGTTTTTT

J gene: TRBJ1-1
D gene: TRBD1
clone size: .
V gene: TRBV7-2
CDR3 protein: CASRPGDSNTEAFF
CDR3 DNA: TGTGCCAGCAGACCCGGGGACAGTAACACTGAAGCTTTCTTT

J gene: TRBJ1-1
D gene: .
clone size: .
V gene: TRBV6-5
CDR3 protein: CASSSGFGAFF
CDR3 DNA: TGTGCCAGCAGTTCGGGGTTTGGAGCTTTCTTT

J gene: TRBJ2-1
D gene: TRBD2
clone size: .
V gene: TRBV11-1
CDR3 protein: CASSYPSGRNEQFF
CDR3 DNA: TGTGCCAGCAGCTACCCTAGCGGGAGAAATGAGCAGTTCTTC

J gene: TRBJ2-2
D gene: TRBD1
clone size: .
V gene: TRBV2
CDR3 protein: CASRTGGDTGELFF
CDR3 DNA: TGTGCCAGCAGGACAGGGGGCGACACCGGGGAGCTGTTTTTT

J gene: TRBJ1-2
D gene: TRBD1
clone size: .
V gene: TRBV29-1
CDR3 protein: CSVELGQGYGYTF
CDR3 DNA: TGCAGCGTTGAGCTGGGACAGGGCTATGGCTACACCTTC

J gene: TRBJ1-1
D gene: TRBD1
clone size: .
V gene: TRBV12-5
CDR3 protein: CASGPTPGQGDTEAFF
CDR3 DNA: TGTGCTAGTGGACCAACTCCGGGACAGGGTGACACTGAAGCTTTCTTT

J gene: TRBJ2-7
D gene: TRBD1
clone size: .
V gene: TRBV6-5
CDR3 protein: CASSRGDSYYEQYF
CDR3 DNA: TGTGCCAGCAGTCGAGGGGACAGCTACTACGAGCAGTACTTC

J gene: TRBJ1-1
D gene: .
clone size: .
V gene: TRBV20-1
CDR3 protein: CSASPGNTEAFF
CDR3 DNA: TGCAGTGCTAGTCCAGGGAACACTGAAGCTTTCTTT

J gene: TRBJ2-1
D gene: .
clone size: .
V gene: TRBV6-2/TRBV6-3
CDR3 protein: CASSYPLFGRGSDEQFF
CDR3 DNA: TGTGCCAGCAGTTACCCGCTTTTTGGGCGGGGATCCGATGAGCAGTTCTTC

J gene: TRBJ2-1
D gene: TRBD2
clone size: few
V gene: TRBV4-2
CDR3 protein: CASSQDSSGSLFSEQFF
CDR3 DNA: TGTGCCAGCAGCCAAGACTCTAGCGGGAGTCTCTTCAGTGAGCAGTTCTTC

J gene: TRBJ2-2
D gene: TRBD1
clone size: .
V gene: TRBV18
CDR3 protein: CASSQGQARTGELFF
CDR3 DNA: TGTGCCAGCTCACAGGGACAGGCTCGTACCGGGGAGCTGTTTTTT

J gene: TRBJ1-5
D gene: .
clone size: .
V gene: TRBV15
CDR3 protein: CATSPVYQPQHF
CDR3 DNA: TGTGCCACCAGCCCCGTTTATCAGCCCCAGCATTTT

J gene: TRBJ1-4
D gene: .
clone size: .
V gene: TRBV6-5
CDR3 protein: CASSNIPTNEKLFF
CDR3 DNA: TGTGCCAGCAGCAACATTCCAACTAATGAAAAACTGTTTTTT

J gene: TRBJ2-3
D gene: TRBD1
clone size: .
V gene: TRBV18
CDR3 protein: CASSPGTATDTQYF
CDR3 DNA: TGTGCCAGCTCACCGGGGACAGCCACAGATACGCAGTATTTT

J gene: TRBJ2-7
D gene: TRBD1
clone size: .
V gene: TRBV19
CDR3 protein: CASSTGTGGYEQYF
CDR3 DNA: TGTGCCAGTAGTACCGGGACAGGGGGCTACGAGCAGTACTTC

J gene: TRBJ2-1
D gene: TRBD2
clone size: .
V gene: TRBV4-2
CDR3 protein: CASSEEAAGAAVYNEQFF
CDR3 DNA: TGTGCCAGCAGCGAAGAGGCGGCGGGAGCAGCGGTATACAATGAGCAGTTCTTC

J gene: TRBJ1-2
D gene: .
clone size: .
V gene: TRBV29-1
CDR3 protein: CSVDGSNYGYTF
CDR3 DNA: TGCAGCGTTGATGGCTCTAACTATGGCTACACCTTC

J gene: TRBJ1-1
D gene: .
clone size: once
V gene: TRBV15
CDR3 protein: CATSRRGTWAEAFF
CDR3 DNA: TGTGCCACCAGCAGGCGGGGGACATGGGCTGAAGCTTTCTTT

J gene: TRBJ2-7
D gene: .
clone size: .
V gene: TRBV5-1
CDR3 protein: CASSLTGSYEQYF
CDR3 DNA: TGCGCCAGCAGCTTGACAGGCTCCTACGAGCAGTACTTC

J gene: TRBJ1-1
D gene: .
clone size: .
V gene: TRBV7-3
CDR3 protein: CASSWAAGTEAFF
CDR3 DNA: TGTGCCAGCAGCTGGGCGGCGGGCACTGAAGCTTTCTTT

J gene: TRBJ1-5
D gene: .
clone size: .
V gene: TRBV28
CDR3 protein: CAARGGWNQPQHF
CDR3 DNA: TGTGCCGCCAGGGGCGGTTGGAATCAGCCCCAGCATTTT

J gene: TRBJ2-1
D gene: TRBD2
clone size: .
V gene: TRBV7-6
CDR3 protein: CASSLVVPASGRNEQFF
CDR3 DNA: TGTGCCAGCAGCTTAGTAGTCCCGGCTAGCGGGAGGAATGAGCAGTTCTTC

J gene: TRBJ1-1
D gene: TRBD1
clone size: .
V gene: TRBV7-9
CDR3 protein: CASSRTGKNTEAFF
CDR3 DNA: TGTGCCAGCAGCAGGACAGGGAAGAACACTGAAGCTTTCTTT